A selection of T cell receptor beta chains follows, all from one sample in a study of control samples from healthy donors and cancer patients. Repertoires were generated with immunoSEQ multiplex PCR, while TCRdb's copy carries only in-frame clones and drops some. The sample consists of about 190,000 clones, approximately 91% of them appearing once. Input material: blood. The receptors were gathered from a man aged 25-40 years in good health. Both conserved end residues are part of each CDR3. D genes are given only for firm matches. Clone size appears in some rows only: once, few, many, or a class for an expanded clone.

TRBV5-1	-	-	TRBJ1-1	TGCGCCAGCAGCCCCGACGGTAACACTGAAGCTTTCTTT	CASSPDGNTEAFF
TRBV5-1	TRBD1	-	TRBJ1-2	TGCGCCAGCAGCAAACTGACAGGGGTGTATGGCTACACCTTC	CASSKLTGVYGYTF
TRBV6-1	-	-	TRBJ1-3	TGTGCCAGCAGTGAGGGCAGGAGCTCTGGAAACACCATATATTTT	CASSEGRSSGNTIYF
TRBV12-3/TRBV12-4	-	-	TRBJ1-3	TGTGCCAGCAGTACAACAACCCAATTCACCATATATTTT	CASSTTTQFTIYF
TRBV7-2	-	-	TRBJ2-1	TGTGCCAGCAGCTTAGAGACCGGGGCCTACAATGAGCAGTTCTTC	CASSLETGAYNEQFF
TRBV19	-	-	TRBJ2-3	TGTGCCAGTAGTAACCGTGTAGGTAGCACAGATACGCAGTATTTT	CASSNRVGSTDTQYF
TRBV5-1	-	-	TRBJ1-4	TGCGCCAGCAGCACGGGACGGAATAATGAAAAACTGTTTTTT	CASSTGRNNEKLFF
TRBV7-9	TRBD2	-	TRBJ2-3	TGTGCCAGCAGCGGATTCGCGGGGGGGCGGGATACGCAGTATTTT	CASSGFAGGRDTQYF
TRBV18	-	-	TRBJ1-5	TGTGCCAGCTCACCTGACAGGCCACCTCAGCCCCAGCATTTT	CASSPDRPPQPQHF
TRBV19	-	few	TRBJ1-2	TGTGCCAGTACCCCATATGCCTCGGGTGGCTATGGCTACACCTTC	CASTPYASGGYGYTF
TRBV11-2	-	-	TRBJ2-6	TGTGCCAGCACCAGGGACCGACTGGCGGGGGCCAACGTCCTGACTTTC	CASTRDRLAGANVLTF